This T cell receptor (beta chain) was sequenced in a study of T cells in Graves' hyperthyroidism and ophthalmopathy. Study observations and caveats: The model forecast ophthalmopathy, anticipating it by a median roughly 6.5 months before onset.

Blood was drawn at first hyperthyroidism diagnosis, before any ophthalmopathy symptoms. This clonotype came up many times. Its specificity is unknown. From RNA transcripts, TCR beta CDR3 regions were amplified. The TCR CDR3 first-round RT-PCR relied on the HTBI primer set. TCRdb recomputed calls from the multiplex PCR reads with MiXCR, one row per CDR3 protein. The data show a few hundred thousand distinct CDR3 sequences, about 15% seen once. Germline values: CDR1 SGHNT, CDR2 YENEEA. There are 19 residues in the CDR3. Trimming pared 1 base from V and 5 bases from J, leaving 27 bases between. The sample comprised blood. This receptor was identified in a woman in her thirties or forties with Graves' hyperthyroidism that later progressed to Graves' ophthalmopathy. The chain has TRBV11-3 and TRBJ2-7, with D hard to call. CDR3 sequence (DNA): TGTGCCAGCAGCTTAGGGCCAATCACGCGACGTCCGATTTGCCACGAGCAGTACTTC. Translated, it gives CASSLGPITRRPICHEQYF.